This is a list of T cell receptor beta chains from one sample in a study of cytomegalovirus exposure and HLA in healthy donors. Some clones are missing from TCRdb's copy, which holds only in-frame ones; the method was immunoSEQ multiplex PCR. This repertoire shows some 130,000 clones, over 60% found once; its top ten account for 0.94%. The sample was PBMCs. These receptors were collected from a woman aged 60-75 years in good health and CMV-seronegative. Each CDR3 is given with its conserved first and last residue. D genes are given only for firm matches. Size values are once, few and many counts, or a class for expanded clones, and some rows have none.

clone_size	j_call	v_call	d_call	cdr3_nt	cdr3_aa
-	TRBJ2-2	TRBV5-1	-	TGCGCCAGCAGCTTGGCCAAGACTAGTCGCGCCGGGGAGCTGTTTTTT	CASSLAKTSRAGELFF
few	TRBJ1-5	TRBV27	TRBD1	TGTGCCAGCAGTTTGGGGCAGGGGGCGAGGCAGCCCCAGCATTTT	CASSLGQGARQPQHF
-	TRBJ2-7	TRBV4-1	-	TGCGCCAGCAGCCAAGATCGGAACAGTCCCTACGAGCAGTACTTC	CASSQDRNSPYEQYF
-	TRBJ2-3	TRBV6-6	-	TGTGCCAGCAGATACACTAGCACAGATACGCAGTATTTT	CASRYTSTDTQYF
few	TRBJ1-1	TRBV6-4	TRBD1	TGTGCCAGCAGTCCAAGACAGGGATGGACTGAAGCTTTCTTT	CASSPRQGWTEAFF
-	TRBJ2-3	TRBV10-1	-	TGCGCCAGCAGTGAGAGAGGGAATACGCAGTATTTT	CASSERGNTQYF
-	TRBJ2-2	TRBV9	TRBD1	TGTGCCAGCAGCGTAGACGAGACAGGGAAGATGGTGGGCGGGGAGCTGTTTTTT	CASSVDETGKMVGGELFF
-	TRBJ2-5	TRBV29-1	-	TGCAGCGGTCAGGTGACCGAAGGAGGGACCCAGTACTTC	CSGQVTEGGTQYF
-	TRBJ2-5	TRBV18	TRBD1	TGTGCCAGCTCACCCCCCCAGGGGGCAGGGGAGACCCAGTACTTC	CASSPPQGAGETQYF
-	TRBJ2-7	TRBV6-6	TRBD1	TGTGCCAGCAGCCCGACGGGACAGGGGTACGAGCAGTACTTC	CASSPTGQGYEQYF
-	TRBJ2-5	TRBV7-2	TRBD2	TGTGCCAGCACCCGAGGGGCGGGAGGCGCTGAGACCCAGTACTTC	CASTRGAGGAETQYF
-	TRBJ1-3	TRBV15	-	TGTGCCACCAGCGGCCTTACAGGGAGAGGAGGAAACACCATATATTTT	CATSGLTGRGGNTIYF
-	TRBJ1-2	TRBV7-3	TRBD1	TGTGCCAGCAGCCTCGACCGGGACAGGGGGCGGGATGGCTACACCTTC	CASSLDRDRGRDGYTF
-	TRBJ2-1	TRBV7-8	-	TGTGCCAGCAGCCCTCAGACAGACAATGAGCAGTTCTTC	CASSPQTDNEQFF
-	TRBJ1-1	TRBV5-6	-	TGTGCCAGCAGCAAAACAGGGCTCGACACTGAAGCTTTCTTT	CASSKTGLDTEAFF
-	TRBJ2-6	TRBV9	-	TGTGCCAGCAGCCCCCGAGGACACTCTGGGGCCAACGTCCTGACTTTC	CASSPRGHSGANVLTF
-	TRBJ1-4	TRBV29-1	-	TGCAGCGTTGAAGATCGAGGGGGGGGGTGGAATGAAAAACTGTTTTTT	CSVEDRGGGWNEKLFF
-	TRBJ2-3	TRBV28	TRBD2	TGTGCCAGCAGTTTCGTTAGCGGGGGGACAGATACGCAGTATTTT	CASSFVSGGTDTQYF
-	TRBJ2-2	TRBV7-6	-	TGTGCCAGCAGCTTACTTGCAGGGCACGACACCGGGGAGCTGTTTTTT	CASSLLAGHDTGELFF
-	TRBJ2-7	TRBV18	TRBD2	TGTGCCAGCATGCCCGGGGGGGCCGTCGAGCAGTACTTC	CASMPGGAVEQYF
-	TRBJ2-7	TRBV19	TRBD2	TGTGCCAGTAGTATAGGTCCCCGGGCGGGAGGGGTTGGCTCCTACGAGCAGTACTTC	CASSIGPRAGGVGSYEQYF
-	TRBJ1-5	TRBV27	-	TGTGCCAGCAGTTTCTTACCGGGCAATCAGCCCCAGCATTTT	CASSFLPGNQPQHF
-	TRBJ2-7	TRBV5-1	TRBD1	TGCGCCAGCAGCTTGTTCGGACAGGAGCCGCCCTACGAGCAGTACTTC	CASSLFGQEPPYEQYF
-	TRBJ2-1	TRBV5-1	TRBD2	TGCGCCAGCAGCTTGGGAGGGACTAGCGGGAGGGGCTATGAGCAGTTCTTC	CASSLGGTSGRGYEQFF
-	TRBJ2-5	TRBV4-1	TRBD2	TGCGCCAGCAGCCAAGATCTAGAACTAGCGGGAGCTGAGACCCAGTACTTC	CASSQDLELAGAETQYF
-	TRBJ2-3	TRBV7-2	-	TGTGCCAGCAGCCTATTGCCTTGGGCATCAGATACGCAGTATTTT	CASSLLPWASDTQYF
-	TRBJ2-4	TRBV5-1	TRBD1	TGCGCCAGCAGCCTGGGACAGGGATCGGACATTCAGTACTTC	CASSLGQGSDIQYF
-	TRBJ2-2	TRBV4-1	-	TGCGCCAGCAGCCAAGACGCCTCCCGACAGAACACCGGGGAGCTGTTTTTT	CASSQDASRQNTGELFF
-	TRBJ2-5	TRBV7-2	TRBD2	TGTGCCAGCAGGAGCCAAGCGGGAGGAGGAGAGACCCAGTACTTC	CASRSQAGGGETQYF
once	TRBJ1-4	TRBV25-1	-	TGTGCCAGCAGTACGACAGATAATAATGAAAAACTGTTTTTT	CASSTTDNNEKLFF
-	TRBJ1-2	TRBV6-5	-	TGTGCCAGCAGCGACCTCCGGGACATCAATGGCTACACCTTC	CASSDLRDINGYTF
-	TRBJ2-2	TRBV5-6	TRBD2	TGTGCCAGCAGCTTCAGGGCTAGCGGGAGAACCGGGGAGCTGTTTTTT	CASSFRASGRTGELFF
-	TRBJ2-6	TRBV28	-	TGTGCCAGCAGCACCCCCCTAGGGGCCAACGTCCTGACTTTC	CASSTPLGANVLTF
few	TRBJ2-3	TRBV28	-	TGTGCCAGCAATTCCCCAGGTGGGCCTGACACAGATACGCAGTATTTT	CASNSPGGPDTDTQYF
few	TRBJ1-1	TRBV28	TRBD1	TGTGCCAGCCCAAGCAGTACAGGGGGCGGTAGGGCTGAAGCTTTCTTT	CASPSSTGGGRAEAFF
-	TRBJ1-4	TRBV28	-	TGTGCCAGCAGACCCCCTCGGCGACGGCGGCTGGAAGAAAAACTGTTTTTT	CASRPPRRRRLEEKLFF
-	TRBJ2-1	TRBV6-1	-	TGTGCCAGCAGTGAAAGTCGGGGGGCGGCCCATGAGCAGTTCTTC	CASSESRGAAHEQFF
-	TRBJ2-1	TRBV28	TRBD2	TGTGCCAGCAGTTTCTTGCTAGCGGATAGAGGGGTCAATGAGCAGTTCTTC	CASSFLLADRGVNEQFF
-	TRBJ1-5	TRBV6-1	-	TGTGCCAGCAGTGAATGGGTTGGGGGGAATAGCAATCAGCCCCAGCATTTT	CASSEWVGGNSNQPQHF
-	TRBJ2-1	TRBV14	TRBD1	TGTGCCAGCAGCCTCAAGGGACAGGGGGTCAATGAGCAGTTCTTC	CASSLKGQGVNEQFF
-	TRBJ2-7	TRBV27	-	TGTGCCAGCAGTTTATCCCAGGCAGGGGCCCTTGGGGGCTACGAGCAGTACTTC	CASSLSQAGALGGYEQYF
-	TRBJ2-1	TRBV7-8	TRBD1	TGTGCCAGCAGCTTAGCCCTCCGGGACAGGCTTACTGAGCAGTTCTTC	CASSLALRDRLTEQFF
once	TRBJ2-3	TRBV10-1	TRBD2	TGCGCCAGCAGTCCTTCTAGCGGGGGACTCCCTGGAGATACGCAGTATTTT	CASSPSSGGLPGDTQYF
-	TRBJ2-7	TRBV15	TRBD2	TGTGCCACCAGCACTGGACTAGCGGGCCGATACTACGAGCAGTACTTC	CATSTGLAGRYYEQYF
once	TRBJ2-5	TRBV7-2	TRBD1	TGTGCCAGCAGCAGGGACAGGGGTTCGCGGGAGCAGTACTTC	CASSRDRGSREQYF
-	TRBJ2-1	TRBV28	-	TGTGCCAGCAGTCCCAGGGGGGACAAGATTTACAATGAGCAGTTCTTC	CASSPRGDKIYNEQFF
few	TRBJ2-5	TRBV16	TRBD1	TGTGCCAGCAGCCAACCCGACAGGGGGCGAGAGACCCAGTACTTC	CASSQPDRGRETQYF